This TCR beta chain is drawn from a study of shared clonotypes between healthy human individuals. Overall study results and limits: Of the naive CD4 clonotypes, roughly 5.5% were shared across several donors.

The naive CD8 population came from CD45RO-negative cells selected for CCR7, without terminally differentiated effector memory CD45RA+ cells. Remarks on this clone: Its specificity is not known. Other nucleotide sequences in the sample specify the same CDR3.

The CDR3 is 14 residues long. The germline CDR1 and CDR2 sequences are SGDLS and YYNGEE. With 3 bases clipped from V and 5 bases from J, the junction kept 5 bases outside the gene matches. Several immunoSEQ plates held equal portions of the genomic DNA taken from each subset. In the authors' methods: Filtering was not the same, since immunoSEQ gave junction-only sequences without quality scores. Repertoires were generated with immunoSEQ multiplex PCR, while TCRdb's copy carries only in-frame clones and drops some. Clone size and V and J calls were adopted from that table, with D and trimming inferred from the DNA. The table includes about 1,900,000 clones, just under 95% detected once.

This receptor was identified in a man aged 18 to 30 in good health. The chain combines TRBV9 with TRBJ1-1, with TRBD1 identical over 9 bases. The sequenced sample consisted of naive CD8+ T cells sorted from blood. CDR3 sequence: CASSGGQGYTEAFF. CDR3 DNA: TGTGCCAGCAGCGGAGGACAGGGGTATACTGAAGCTTTCTTT.